This passage covers 3 T cell receptor beta chains from one sample sequenced in a study of CD8+CD57+ T cells in acquired aplastic anemia. Patients chosen for sequencing had shown CD8+CD57+ cell expansion by flow cytometry. Profiling that covered TCR beta VDJ and CDR3 relied on genomic DNA as its template. Each CDR3 protein is one row after TCRdb ran MiXCR on the reads. The table has about 260,000 distinct CDR3 sequences, less than 85% seen once. The source material was sorted CD4+, CD8+, or CD8+CD57+ T cells (not recorded which) from PBMCs. Receptors originate from a human donor with aplastic anemia.

This CDR3 is CASSLQRSRGSAEQFF. CDR3 nucleotide sequence: TGTGCCAGCAGCCTACAAAGAAGCCGGGGGAGCGCTGAGCAGTTCTTC. This chain joins TRBV7-6 and TRBJ2-1; D possibly corresponds to TRBD2 (6 bases). The CDR3 totals 16 residues. V lost 5 bases to trimming and J lost 9 bases, with 23 bases between them. The V gene's germline CDR1 is SGHVS and CDR2 FNYEAQ.

Regarding this clonotype: Germline and junction disagree at one end, which may indicate a read error. The chain joins TRBV7-2 to TRBJ2-4; a weak D match, TRBD2 (5 bases). The CDR3 is 15 amino acids. Germline-derived CDR1 and CDR2 are SGHTA and FQGNSA. DNA of the CDR3: TGCGCCAGCAGCTATGAGTCTAGCCGCACAAACATTCAGTACTTC. Translation: CASSYESSRTNIQYF.

This clonotype has a single count. The V gene is TRBV7-8, the J gene TRBJ2-3; no firm D call. V lost 0 bases and J lost 15, with 19 bases in between. CDR3 length equals 14 residues. Germline CDR1 reads SGHVS; CDR2 reads FQNEAQ. CDR3 sequence (DNA): TGTGCCAGCAGCTTAGCGAGCTGTCCCGAGCTGCTTTATTTT. Translating it yields CASSLASCPELLYF.